This TCR beta chain comes out of a study of early T cells in non-severe SARS-CoV-2 infection. Study-wide context: Sequenced material consisted of bulk RNA (from unsorted whole blood), and chains were unpaired.

Germline CDR1 is SGHRS and CDR2 is YFSETQ. The CDR3 extends over 14 amino acids. Trimming cost V 0 bases and J 14 bases, with 15 bases left between them. The table lists this clonotype with many counts. TCRdb re-derived calls from the 5' RACE reads in MiXCR, one entry per CDR3 protein. The data show 74,000 or so distinct CDR3 sequences, around 13% seen once. Sequenced input: whole blood. This TCR came from an adult who was a healthcare worker with PCR-confirmed SARS-CoV-2 infection or an uninfected control (not recorded which). The chain combines TRBV5-1 with TRBJ1-6; D gene ambiguous. CDR3 bases: TGCGCCAGCAGCTTGGACCTCACGGACCCGGCCCTCCACTTT. Protein sequence: CASSLDLTDPALHF.